Shown below are 25 T cell receptor beta chains from a single sample sequenced in a study of early T cells in non-severe SARS-CoV-2 infection. TCRdb re-derived calls from the 5' RACE reads in MiXCR, one entry per CDR3 protein. Of tens of thousands of distinct CDR3 sequences in the sample, under 10% are singletons; the top ten hold 8.6%. What was sequenced was whole blood. The receptors shown here come from an adult who was a healthcare worker with PCR-confirmed SARS-CoV-2 infection or an uninfected control (not recorded which).

In this sample, this clonotype turned up many times. The chain combines TRBV2 with TRBJ1-5; 7 nucleotides align to TRBD1. V dropped 6 bases and J dropped 6; count of bases not matched to a gene: 5. The CDR3 loop spans 13 amino acids. CDR1 and CDR2 from the germline V gene are SNHLY and FYNNEI. For the CDR3, the DNA is TGTGCCAGCAGGGACAGGTTCGGTCAGCCCCAGCATTTT. It encodes CASRDRFGQPQHF.

This clonotype has a count of ten or more. The chain links TRBV20-1 to TRBJ2-1, with TRBD2 identical over 10 bases. V shed 5 bases, J shed 2 bases, and the junction held 6 bases outside the gene matches. This CDR3 contains 15 residues. Looked up from germline, CDR1 is DFQATT and CDR2 is SNEGSKA (reference sequence). CDR3: CSAEPTSGAYNEQFF. In nucleotides, the CDR3 is TGCAGTGCTGAGCCTACTAGCGGGGCCTACAATGAGCAGTTCTTC.

V gene TRBV27 combines with J gene TRBJ1-5, with 9 bases identical to TRBD1. CDR1 is MNHEY, CDR2 SMNVEV, per germline (reference sequence). V gave up 5 bases and J gave up 6 bases; unmatched junction bases: 5. The CDR3 has 14 residues. The CDR3 spells CASSRDRDGQPQHF. CDR3 nucleotide sequence: TGTGCCAGCAGTAGGGACAGGGACGGTCAGCCCCAGCATTTT.

V usage is TRBV10-3 and J usage is TRBJ2-7; TRBD1 might be the D (6 bases). Per germline, CDR1 ENHRY and CDR2 SYGVKD. Trimming removed 6 bases at V and 3 bases at J, with 12 bases between. This CDR3 spans 13 amino acids. The CDR3 loop is CAIRSGGGYEQYF. The DNA for the CDR3 is TGTGCCATCAGGTCTGGGGGCGGCTACGAGCAGTACTTC.

This clonotype was seen repeatedly, ten times or more. The chain carries TRBV11-2 and TRBJ2-7, with 10 bases that match TRBD2. The V gene's germline CDR1 is SGHAT and CDR2 FQNNGV. J gave up 6 bases and V 3 bases, and 2 bases lay outside the gene matches. The CDR3 spans 13 residues. The CDR3 spells CASSFSSGGEQYF. CDR3 nucleotide sequence: TGTGCCAGCAGCTTCTCTAGCGGGGGCGAGCAGTACTTC.

The chain employs TRBV12-5 and TRBJ1-1; the D is unclear. V was cut by 1 base and J by 8 bases, with 11 bases left in between. CDR3 length equals 13 residues. Germline V gene sequence: CDR1 LGHNT, CDR2 FRNRAP. CDR3 sequence (DNA): TGTGCTAGTGGTTTGGAGGAGGGCACAGAAGCTTTCTTT. The encoded protein is CASGLEEGTEAFF.

This clonotype showed up many times. This chain joins TRBV5-5 and TRBJ2-1; tentative D call: TRBD2 (5 bases). The V gene's germline CDR1 is SGHKS and CDR2 YYEKEE (reference sequence). This CDR3 is 13 amino acids long. V lost 4 bases, J lost 12 bases, and 17 bases lay in between. The DNA for the CDR3 is TGTGCCAGCAGCCAGGACCCAGCCGGAGGGCAGTTCTTC. Translating it yields CASSQDPAGGQFF.

With regard to this clonotype: A much more abundant neighbour one base away suggests this may be a read error. CDR3 region: CSAEARDSQETQHF. CDR3 nucleotide sequence: TGCAGCGCAGAGGCTAGGGACAGCCAAGAGACCCAGCACTTC. V is TRBV29-1 and J is TRBJ2-5; 7 nucleotides line up with TRBD1. Germline CDR1 reads SQVTM; CDR2 reads ANQGSEA. The CDR3 runs 14 residues. Filled out from reference TRBV29-1 and TRBJ2-5, the complete variable domain reads SAVISQKPSRDICQRGTSLTIQCQVDSQVTMMFWYRQQPGQSLTLIATANQGSEATYESGFVIDKFPISRPNLTFSTLTVSNMSPEDSSIYLCSAEARDSQETQHFGPGTRLLVL.

This clonotype was detected many times. This chain links TRBV7-6 with TRBJ2-5, with D possibly TRBD1 on 5 matching bases. V lost 1 base and J lost 0, with 15 bases in between. The CDR3 length is 17 residues. From germline, CDR1 is SGHVS and CDR2 FNYEAQ. Here the CDR3 DNA reads TGTGCCAGCAGCTTAGGGACAAGAGCCGCGTACCAAGAGACCCAGTACTTC. It translates to CASSLGTRAAYQETQYF.

The rearrangement uses TRBV7-9 and TRBJ2-3, with D possibly TRBD2 on 6 matching bases. The germline V gene has CDR1 SEHNR and CDR2 FQNEAQ (reference sequence). This CDR3 spans 15 amino acids. The V gene lost 5 bases and the J gene lost 4 bases, with 16 bases spanning the gap. CDR3 DNA: TGTGCCAGCAGCCACACTAGCATAGGGGCAGATACGCAGTATTTT. It specifies CASSHTSIGADTQYF.

V usage is TRBV4-3 and J usage is TRBJ1-2; D remains ambiguous. Trimming left V 2 bases short and J 4 bases short, with 11 bases between. Germline values: CDR1 LGHNA, CDR2 YSLEER. This CDR3 contains 14 residues. CDR3 nucleotide sequence: TGCGCCAGCAGCCAACGAGTCAACACCTATGGCTACACCTTC. Encoded protein: CASSQRVNTYGYTF.

The chain employs TRBV18 and TRBJ2-7, with D perhaps given as TRBD1 or TRBD2 (5 bases each). Germline CDR1 and CDR2: KGHSH and LQKENI. The CDR3 contains 17 residues. V lost 1 base, J lost 0 bases, and 16 bases lay in between. CDR3 in amino acids: CASSPRQYRDDSYEQYF. CDR3 in DNA: TGTGCCAGCTCACCACGGCAATACCGGGACGACTCCTACGAGCAGTACTTC.

J is TRBJ2-5 and V is TRBV10-3; unclear D gene. The germline CDR1 and CDR2 sequences are ENHRY and SYGVKD. The V end was cut by 4 bases, the J end by 1 base, with 4 bases between. The CDR3 contains 12 residues. This chain's CDR3 is CAISASQETQYF. In nucleotides, the CDR3 is TGTGCCATCAGTGCTTCCCAAGAGACCCAGTACTTC.

This chain links TRBV4-1 with TRBJ2-7; 12 bases match TRBD2. CDR3 length: 16 amino acids. The V and J ends lost 2 bases and 0 bases, in that order; junction bases with no gene match: 2. Looked up from germline, CDR1 is MGHRA and CDR2 is YSYEKL. The CDR3 loop reads CASSQPTSGSSYEQYF. CDR3 bases: TGCGCCAGCAGCCAACCGACTAGCGGGAGCTCCTACGAGCAGTACTTC.

This clonotype was seen repeatedly, ten times or more. The V call is TRBV19, the J call TRBJ1-2; perhaps TRBD1 as D (6 bases). The CDR3 is made up of 17 amino acids. Germline V gives CDR1 LNHDA, CDR2 SQIVND (reference sequence). V shed 7 bases and J shed 2 bases, with 23 bases lying between them. CDR3 DNA: TGTGCCAGTAAATTCGGAATTGCACCAGGGGTCAACTATGGCTACACCTTC. It encodes CASKFGIAPGVNYGYTF.

The rearrangement joins TRBV18 to TRBJ1-1, with 11 bases matching TRBD1. Trimming at V came to 4 bases and at J to 2 bases, leaving 6 bases not matched to a gene. This CDR3 contains 16 residues. CDR1 is KGHSH, CDR2 LQKENI, per germline. CDR3 nucleotides: TGTGCCAGCTCACGTCGGGACAGGGGGATTAACACTGAAGCTTTCTTT. Translating gives CASSRRDRGINTEAFF.

V usage is TRBV20-1 and J usage is TRBJ2-3, with TRBD2 matching 8 bases. V dropped 0 bases and J dropped 6; count of bases not matched to a gene: 2. The germline gives CDR1 DFQATT, CDR2 SNEGSKA (reference sequence). The CDR3 runs to 13 residues. The CDR3 bases are TGCAGTGCTAGAGACGGGAGGGTTGATACGCAGTATTTT. Translation gives CSARDGRVDTQYF.

This clonotype occurred many times. The chain carries TRBV7-9 and TRBJ1-4; D ambiguous. V dropped 1 base and J dropped 5 bases, with 11 bases sitting between them. The CDR3 sequence is 15 residues long. Germline loops: CDR1 SEHNR, CDR2 FQNEAQ (reference sequence). DNA for the CDR3: TGTGCCAGCAGCTTAGTAACGGGAATGAATGAAAAACTGTTTTTT. It yields the protein CASSLVTGMNEKLFF.

The chain uses TRBV24-1 and TRBJ2-1; D tentatively reads TRBD1 or TRBD2 (5 bases each). CDR1 KGHDR and CDR2 SFDVKD come from the germline V gene. V lost 7 bases, J lost 1 base, and 16 bases lay in between. CDR3 size: 16 residues. The CDR3: CATSDLGTLSYNEQFF. CDR3 nucleotides: TGTGCCACCAGCGACCTCGGGACGCTTTCCTACAATGAGCAGTTCTTC.

CDR3 loop: CASSIGQSERTGANVLTF. The CDR3 bases are TGTGCCAGTAGTATTGGGCAGTCTGAGCGGACTGGGGCCAACGTCCTGACTTTC. This chain links TRBV19 with TRBJ2-6; tentative D call: TRBD2 (5 bases). Germline CDR1 LNHDA, CDR2 SQIVND (reference sequence). CDR3 length: 18 residues. Trimming removed 3 bases from V and 2 bases from J, with 17 bases in between.

This clonotype was observed a few times. The chain has TRBV19 and TRBJ2-4; D is uncertain. The CDR3 is 12 residues long. The germline gives CDR1 LNHDA, CDR2 SQIVND (reference sequence). V was trimmed by 1 base and J by 9 bases, leaving 7 bases between them. The CDR3 region has the DNA TGTGCCAGTAGTATAGGAGTTATCATTCAGTACTTC. It yields the protein CASSIGVIIQYF.

This clonotype was counted ten times or more. The chain is built from TRBV4-1 and TRBJ2-1; 7 bases are shared with TRBD2. V shed 0 bases and J 3 bases; nucleotides not matched to a gene: 5. This CDR3 spans 16 amino acids. Looked up from germline, CDR1 is MGHRA and CDR2 is YSYEKL. As DNA, the CDR3 is TGCGCCAGCAGCCAAGAAGGGGTAGCGGGCTACAATGAGCAGTTCTTC. Translating it yields CASSQEGVAGYNEQFF.

The gene calls are TRBV6-5 and TRBJ2-1; D ambiguous. This CDR3 contains 13 residues. CDR1 MNHEY and CDR2 SVGAGI come from the germline V gene. V lost 8 bases and J 5 bases, leaving 13 bases between the germline ends. CDR3 region: CASRVRGNNEQFF. The CDR3, as DNA: TGTGCCAGCCGTGTGCGTGGAAACAATGAGCAGTTCTTC.

The chain couples TRBV9 to TRBJ2-3, with D unclear. The CDR3 length is 11 residues. Germline CDR1 is SGDLS and CDR2 is YYNGEE. Trimming took 0 bases from V and 6 from J, leaving 2 bases between them. CDR3 coding DNA: TGTGCCAGCAGCGTAGGGGATACGCAGTATTTT. Its translation: CASSVGDTQYF.

This clonotype was seen only once. With a much larger clone just one base away, this may be a read error. The chain couples TRBV23-1 to TRBJ2-5; TRBD1 matches 9 bases. TRBV23-1 is designated an ORF whose function remains uncertain. V lost 0 bases to trimming and J lost 4 bases; unmatched junction nucleotides: 12. The CDR3 loop spans 18 amino acids. DNA for the CDR3: TGCGCCAGCAGTCAATCGGAACCCAACAGGGGGCAGAGAGAGACCCAGTACTTC. This encodes CASSQSEPNRGQRETQYF.